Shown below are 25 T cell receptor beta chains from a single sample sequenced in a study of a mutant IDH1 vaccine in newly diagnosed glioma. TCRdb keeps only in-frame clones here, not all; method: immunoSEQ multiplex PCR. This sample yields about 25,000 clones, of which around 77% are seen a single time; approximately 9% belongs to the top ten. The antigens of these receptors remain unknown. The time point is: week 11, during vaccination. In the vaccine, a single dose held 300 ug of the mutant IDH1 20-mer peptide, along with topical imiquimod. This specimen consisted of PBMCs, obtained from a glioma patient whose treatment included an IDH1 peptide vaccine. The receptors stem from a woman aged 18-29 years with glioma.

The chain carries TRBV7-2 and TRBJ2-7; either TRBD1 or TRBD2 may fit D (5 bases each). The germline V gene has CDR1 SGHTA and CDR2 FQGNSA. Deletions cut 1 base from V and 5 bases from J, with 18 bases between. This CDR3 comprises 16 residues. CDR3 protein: CASSLGGYVHPNEQYF. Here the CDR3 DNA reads TGTGCCAGCAGCTTAGGGGGGTACGTGCACCCTAACGAGCAGTACTTC.

CDR3 sequence reads: CASSHLTSGRIHEQFF. As DNA, the CDR3 is TGCGCCAGCAGCCACCTGACTAGCGGGAGGATACATGAGCAGTTCTTC. The V and J genes are TRBV4-3 and TRBJ2-1, with 13 bases fitting TRBD2. The trim removed 3 bases at V and 8 bases at J, leaving 7 bases unmatched. This CDR3 spans 16 amino acids. The germline gives CDR1 LGHNA, CDR2 YSLEER.

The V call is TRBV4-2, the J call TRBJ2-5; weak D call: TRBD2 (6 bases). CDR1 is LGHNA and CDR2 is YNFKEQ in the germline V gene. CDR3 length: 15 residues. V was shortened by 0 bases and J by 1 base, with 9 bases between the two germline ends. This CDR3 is CASSQEASAQETQYF. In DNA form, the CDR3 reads TGTGCCAGCAGCCAAGAAGCTAGCGCCCAAGAGACCCAGTACTTC.

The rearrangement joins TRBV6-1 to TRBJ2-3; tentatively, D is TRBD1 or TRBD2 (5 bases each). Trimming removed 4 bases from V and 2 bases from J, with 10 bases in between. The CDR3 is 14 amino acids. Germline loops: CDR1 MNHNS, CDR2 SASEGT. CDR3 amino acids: CASSGDGVTDTQYF. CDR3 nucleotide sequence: TGTGCCAGCAGTGGGGACGGAGTCACAGATACGCAGTATTTT.

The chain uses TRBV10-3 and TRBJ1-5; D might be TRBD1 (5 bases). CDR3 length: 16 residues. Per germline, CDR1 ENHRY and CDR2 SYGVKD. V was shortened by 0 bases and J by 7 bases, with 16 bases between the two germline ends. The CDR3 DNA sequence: TGTGCCATCAGTGAGTCGGGGACGGTCGCGCGACAGCCCCAGCATTTT. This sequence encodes CAISESGTVARQPQHF.

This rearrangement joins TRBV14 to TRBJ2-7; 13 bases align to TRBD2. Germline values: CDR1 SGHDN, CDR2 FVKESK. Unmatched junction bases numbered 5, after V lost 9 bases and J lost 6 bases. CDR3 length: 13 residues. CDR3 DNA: TGTGCCAGTGGACTAGCGGGAGTTGGCGAGCAGTACTTC. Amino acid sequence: CASGLAGVGEQYF.

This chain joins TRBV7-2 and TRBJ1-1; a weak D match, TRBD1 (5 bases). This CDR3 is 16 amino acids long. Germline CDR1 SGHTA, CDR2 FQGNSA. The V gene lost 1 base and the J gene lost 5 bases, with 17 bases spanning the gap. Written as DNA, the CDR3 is TGTGCCAGCAGCTTAGGGGGTTTCCGGGGGAGGACTGAAGCTTTCTTT. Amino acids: CASSLGGFRGRTEAFF.

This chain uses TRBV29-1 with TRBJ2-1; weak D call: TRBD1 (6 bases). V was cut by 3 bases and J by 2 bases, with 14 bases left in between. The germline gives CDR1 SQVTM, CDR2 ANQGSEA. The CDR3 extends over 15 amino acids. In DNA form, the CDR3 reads TGCAGCGTTGATCCTAGTGACAGGCCCTACAATGAGCAGTTCTTC. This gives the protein CSVDPSDRPYNEQFF.

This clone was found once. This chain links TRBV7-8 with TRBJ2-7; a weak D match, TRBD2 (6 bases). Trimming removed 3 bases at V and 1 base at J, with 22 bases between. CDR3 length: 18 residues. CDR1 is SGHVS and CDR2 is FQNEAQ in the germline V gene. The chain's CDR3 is CASSLTRGSGYLSYEQYF. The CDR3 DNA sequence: TGTGCCAGCAGCTTGACTAGAGGTTCCGGGTATCTGTCCTACGAGCAGTACTTC. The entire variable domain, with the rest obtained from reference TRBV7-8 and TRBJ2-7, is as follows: GAGVSQSPRYKVAKRGQDVALRCDPISGHVSLFWYQQALGQGPEFLTYFQNEAQLDKSGLPSDRFFAERPEGSVSTLKIQRTQQEDSAVYLCASSLTRGSGYLSYEQYFGPGTRLTVT.

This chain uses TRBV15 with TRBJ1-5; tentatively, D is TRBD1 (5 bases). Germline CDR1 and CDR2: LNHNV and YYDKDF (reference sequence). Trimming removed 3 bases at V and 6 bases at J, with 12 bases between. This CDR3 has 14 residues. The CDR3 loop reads CATSSDSLGQPQHF. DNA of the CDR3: TGTGCCACCAGCAGTGACAGTTTAGGTCAGCCCCAGCATTTT.

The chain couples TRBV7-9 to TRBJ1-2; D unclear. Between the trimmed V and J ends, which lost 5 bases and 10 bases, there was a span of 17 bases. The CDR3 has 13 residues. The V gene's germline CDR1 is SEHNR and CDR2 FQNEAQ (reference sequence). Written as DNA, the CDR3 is TGTGCCAGCAGCACCAGCCTGGTATACCTCTACACCTTC. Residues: CASSTSLVYLYTF.

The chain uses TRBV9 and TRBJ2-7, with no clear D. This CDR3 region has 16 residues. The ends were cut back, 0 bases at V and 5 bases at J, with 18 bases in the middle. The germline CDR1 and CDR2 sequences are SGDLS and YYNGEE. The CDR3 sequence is CASSVEIPAQLHEQYF. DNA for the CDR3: TGTGCCAGCAGCGTAGAAATCCCAGCGCAGCTTCACGAGCAGTACTTC.

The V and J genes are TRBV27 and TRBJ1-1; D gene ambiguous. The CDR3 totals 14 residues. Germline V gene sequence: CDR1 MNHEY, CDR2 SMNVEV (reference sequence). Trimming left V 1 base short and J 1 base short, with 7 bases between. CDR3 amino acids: CASSLYPKNTEAFF. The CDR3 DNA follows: TGTGCCAGCAGTTTATACCCGAAGAACACTGAAGCTTTCTTT.

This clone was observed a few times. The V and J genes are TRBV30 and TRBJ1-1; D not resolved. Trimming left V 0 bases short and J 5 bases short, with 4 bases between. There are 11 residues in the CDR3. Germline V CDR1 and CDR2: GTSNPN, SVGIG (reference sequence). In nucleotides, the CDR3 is TGTGCCTGGAGTGTAAGTACTGAAGCTTTCTTT. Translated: CAWSVSTEAFF.

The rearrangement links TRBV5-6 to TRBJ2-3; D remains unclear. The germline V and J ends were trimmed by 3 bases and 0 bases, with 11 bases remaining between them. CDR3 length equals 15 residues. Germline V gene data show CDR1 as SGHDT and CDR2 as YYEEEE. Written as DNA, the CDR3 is TGTGCCAGCAGCTACTATAGGGTCAGCACAGATACGCAGTATTTT. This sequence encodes CASSYYRVSTDTQYF.

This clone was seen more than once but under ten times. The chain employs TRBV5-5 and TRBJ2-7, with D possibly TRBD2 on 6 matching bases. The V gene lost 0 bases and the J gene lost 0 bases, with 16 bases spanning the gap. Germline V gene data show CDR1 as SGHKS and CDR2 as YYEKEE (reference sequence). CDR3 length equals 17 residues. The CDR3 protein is CASSLVGRGLLSYEQYF. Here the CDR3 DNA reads TGTGCCAGCAGCTTGGTCGGACGGGGGTTACTCTCCTACGAGCAGTACTTC.

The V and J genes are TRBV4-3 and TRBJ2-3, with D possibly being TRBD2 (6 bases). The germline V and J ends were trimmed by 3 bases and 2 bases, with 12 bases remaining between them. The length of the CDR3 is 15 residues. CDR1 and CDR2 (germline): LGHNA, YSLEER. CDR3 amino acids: CASSQSAGSTDTQYF. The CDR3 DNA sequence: TGCGCCAGCAGCCAGTCCGCGGGATCCACAGATACGCAGTATTTT.

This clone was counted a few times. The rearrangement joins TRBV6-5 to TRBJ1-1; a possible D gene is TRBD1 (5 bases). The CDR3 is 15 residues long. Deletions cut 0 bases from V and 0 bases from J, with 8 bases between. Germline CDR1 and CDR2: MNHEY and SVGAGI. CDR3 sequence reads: CASSYSAGMNTEAFF. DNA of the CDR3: TGTGCCAGCAGTTACTCTGCAGGGATGAACACTGAAGCTTTCTTT.

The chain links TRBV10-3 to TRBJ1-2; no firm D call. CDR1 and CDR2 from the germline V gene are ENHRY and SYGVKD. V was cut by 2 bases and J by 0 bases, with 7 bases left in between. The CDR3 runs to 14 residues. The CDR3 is CAISEIGTNYGYTF. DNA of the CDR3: TGTGCCATCAGTGAGATAGGTACTAACTATGGCTACACCTTC.

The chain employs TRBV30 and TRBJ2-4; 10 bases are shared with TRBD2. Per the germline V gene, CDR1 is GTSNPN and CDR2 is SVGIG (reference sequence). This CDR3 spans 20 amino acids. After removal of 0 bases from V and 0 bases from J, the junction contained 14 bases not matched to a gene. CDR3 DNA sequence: TGTGCCTGGAGTGTAATGGCTAGCGGGGGCCGGGGGGTAGCCAAAAACATTCAGTACTTC. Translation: CAWSVMASGGRGVAKNIQYF.

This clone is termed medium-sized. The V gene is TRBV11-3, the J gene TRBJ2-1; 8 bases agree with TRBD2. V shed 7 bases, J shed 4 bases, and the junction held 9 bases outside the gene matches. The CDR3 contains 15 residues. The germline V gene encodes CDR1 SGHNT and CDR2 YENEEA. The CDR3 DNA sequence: TGTGCCAGCACCGAGCGGCGGGGGGTTTACAATGAGCAGTTCTTC. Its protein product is CASTERRGVYNEQFF. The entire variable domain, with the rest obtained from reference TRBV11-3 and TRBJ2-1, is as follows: EAGVVQSPRYKIIEKKQPVAFWCNPISGHNTLYWYLQNLGQGPELLIRYENEEAVDDSQLPKDRFSAERLKGVDSTLKIQPAELGDSAVYLCASTERRGVYNEQFFGPGTRLTVL.

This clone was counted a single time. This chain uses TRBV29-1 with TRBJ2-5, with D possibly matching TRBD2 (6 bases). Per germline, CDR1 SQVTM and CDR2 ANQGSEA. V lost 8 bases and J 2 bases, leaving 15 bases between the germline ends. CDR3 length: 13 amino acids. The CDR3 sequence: CSIRDSNQETQYF. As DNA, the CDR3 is TGCAGCATCCGGGACTCGAATCAAGAGACCCAGTACTTC.

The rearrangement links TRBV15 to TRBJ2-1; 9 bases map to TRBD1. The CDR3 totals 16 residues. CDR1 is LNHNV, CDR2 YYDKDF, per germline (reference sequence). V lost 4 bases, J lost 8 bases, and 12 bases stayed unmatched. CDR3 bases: TGTGCCACCAGCACGTTAACGGGACAGGGCGGCTATGAGCAGTTCTTC. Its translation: CATSTLTGQGGYEQFF.

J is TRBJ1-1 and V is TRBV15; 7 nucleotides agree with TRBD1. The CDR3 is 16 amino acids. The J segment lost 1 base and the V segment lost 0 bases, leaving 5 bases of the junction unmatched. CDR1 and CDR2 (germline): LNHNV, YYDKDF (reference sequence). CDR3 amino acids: CATSRDRTGKNTEAFF. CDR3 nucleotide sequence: TGTGCCACCAGCAGAGATAGGACAGGAAAGAACACTGAAGCTTTCTTT.

As DNA, the CDR3 is TGCGCCAGCAGCCAAGGACAGGGATGGGAAAAACTGTTTTTT. Residues: CASSQGQGWEKLFF. The gene calls are TRBV4-1 and TRBJ1-4; TRBD1 matches at 7 bases. In germline, CDR1 is MGHRA, CDR2 YSYEKL. The length of the CDR3 is 14 residues. V lost 1 base, J lost 8 bases, and 4 bases stayed unmatched.